This T cell receptor (beta chain) is from a study of regulatory T cells in long-lasting Graves disease. Study conclusions and caveats: There were preferences for TRBV28, TRBJ1-2 and TRBJ2-5 in persistent disease. Graves' patients with persistent disease showed TCR diversity lower than patients newly diagnosed.

Time point in this sample: newly diagnosed GD, antithyroid drugs for less than 3 months. Scientists built the TCR library using RNA that was extracted from PBMCs. The guidelines of the American Thyroid Association were the basis for diagnosing Graves' disease. As collected, the peripheral blood samples measured nine milliliters each and went into EDTA tubes. Germline assignment: CDR1 MNHEY and CDR2 SVGEGT. There are 15 residues in the CDR3. A note on this clonotype: Its antigen remains unknown. The junction differs from germline at one of its ends, possibly a read error.

Arm-PCR of CDR3 regions and iRepertoire HTBI primers were used to build TCR beta libraries. TCRdb re-called the multiplex PCR reads with MiXCR, one entry per CDR3 protein. The sample lists hundreds of thousands of distinct CDR3 sequences, around 15% occurring once. In addition, the sample was reused for a study of T cells in Graves' hyperthyroidism and ophthalmopathy.

The chain joins TRBV6-2 or TRBV6-3 to TRBJ2-3, with 8 bases aligning to TRBD1. The clonotype was recovered from a woman in her twenties or thirties with Graves disease. The sequenced sample was peripheral blood mononuclear cells (PBMCs), obtained at new diagnosis, from a patient treated with antithyroid drugs. In DNA form, the CDR3 reads TGTGCCAGCGGTTACCGGACAGGGATCACAGATACGCAGTATTTT. Its protein product is CASGYRTGITDTQYF.